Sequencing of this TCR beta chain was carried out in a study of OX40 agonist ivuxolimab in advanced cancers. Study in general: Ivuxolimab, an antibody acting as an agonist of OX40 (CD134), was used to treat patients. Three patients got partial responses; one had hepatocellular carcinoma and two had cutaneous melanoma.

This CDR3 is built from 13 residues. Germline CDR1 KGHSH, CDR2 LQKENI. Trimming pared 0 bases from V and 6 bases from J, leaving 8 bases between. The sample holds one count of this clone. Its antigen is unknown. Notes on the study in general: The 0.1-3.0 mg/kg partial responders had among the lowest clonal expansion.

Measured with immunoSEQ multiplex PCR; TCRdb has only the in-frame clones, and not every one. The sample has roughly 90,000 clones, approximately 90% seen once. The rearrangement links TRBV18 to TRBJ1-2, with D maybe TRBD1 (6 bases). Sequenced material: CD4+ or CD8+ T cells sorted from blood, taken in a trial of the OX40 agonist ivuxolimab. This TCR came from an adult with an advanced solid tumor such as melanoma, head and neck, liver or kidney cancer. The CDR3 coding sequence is TGTGCCAGCTCACCACCAGGGGGGCATGGCTACACCTTC. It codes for CASSPPGGHGYTF. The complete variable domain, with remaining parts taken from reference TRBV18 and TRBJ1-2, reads NAGVMQNPRHLVRRRGQEARLRCSPMKGHSHVYWYRQLPEEGLKFMVYLQKENIIDESGMPKERFSAEFPKEGPSILRIQQVVRGDSAAYFCASSPPGGHGYTFGSGTRLTVV.